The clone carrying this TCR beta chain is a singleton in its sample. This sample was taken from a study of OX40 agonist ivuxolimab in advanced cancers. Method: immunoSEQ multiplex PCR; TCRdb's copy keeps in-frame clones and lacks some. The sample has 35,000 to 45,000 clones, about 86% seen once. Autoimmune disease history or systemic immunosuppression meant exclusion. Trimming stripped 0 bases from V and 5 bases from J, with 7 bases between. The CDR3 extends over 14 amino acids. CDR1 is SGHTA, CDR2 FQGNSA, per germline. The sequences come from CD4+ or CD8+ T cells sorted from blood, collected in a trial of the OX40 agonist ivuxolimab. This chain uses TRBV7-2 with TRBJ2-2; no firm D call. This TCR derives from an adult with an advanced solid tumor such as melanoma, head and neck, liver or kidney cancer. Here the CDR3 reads CASSLAGLTGELFF. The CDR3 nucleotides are TGTGCCAGCAGCTTAGCCGGGTTGACCGGGGAGCTGTTTTTT.